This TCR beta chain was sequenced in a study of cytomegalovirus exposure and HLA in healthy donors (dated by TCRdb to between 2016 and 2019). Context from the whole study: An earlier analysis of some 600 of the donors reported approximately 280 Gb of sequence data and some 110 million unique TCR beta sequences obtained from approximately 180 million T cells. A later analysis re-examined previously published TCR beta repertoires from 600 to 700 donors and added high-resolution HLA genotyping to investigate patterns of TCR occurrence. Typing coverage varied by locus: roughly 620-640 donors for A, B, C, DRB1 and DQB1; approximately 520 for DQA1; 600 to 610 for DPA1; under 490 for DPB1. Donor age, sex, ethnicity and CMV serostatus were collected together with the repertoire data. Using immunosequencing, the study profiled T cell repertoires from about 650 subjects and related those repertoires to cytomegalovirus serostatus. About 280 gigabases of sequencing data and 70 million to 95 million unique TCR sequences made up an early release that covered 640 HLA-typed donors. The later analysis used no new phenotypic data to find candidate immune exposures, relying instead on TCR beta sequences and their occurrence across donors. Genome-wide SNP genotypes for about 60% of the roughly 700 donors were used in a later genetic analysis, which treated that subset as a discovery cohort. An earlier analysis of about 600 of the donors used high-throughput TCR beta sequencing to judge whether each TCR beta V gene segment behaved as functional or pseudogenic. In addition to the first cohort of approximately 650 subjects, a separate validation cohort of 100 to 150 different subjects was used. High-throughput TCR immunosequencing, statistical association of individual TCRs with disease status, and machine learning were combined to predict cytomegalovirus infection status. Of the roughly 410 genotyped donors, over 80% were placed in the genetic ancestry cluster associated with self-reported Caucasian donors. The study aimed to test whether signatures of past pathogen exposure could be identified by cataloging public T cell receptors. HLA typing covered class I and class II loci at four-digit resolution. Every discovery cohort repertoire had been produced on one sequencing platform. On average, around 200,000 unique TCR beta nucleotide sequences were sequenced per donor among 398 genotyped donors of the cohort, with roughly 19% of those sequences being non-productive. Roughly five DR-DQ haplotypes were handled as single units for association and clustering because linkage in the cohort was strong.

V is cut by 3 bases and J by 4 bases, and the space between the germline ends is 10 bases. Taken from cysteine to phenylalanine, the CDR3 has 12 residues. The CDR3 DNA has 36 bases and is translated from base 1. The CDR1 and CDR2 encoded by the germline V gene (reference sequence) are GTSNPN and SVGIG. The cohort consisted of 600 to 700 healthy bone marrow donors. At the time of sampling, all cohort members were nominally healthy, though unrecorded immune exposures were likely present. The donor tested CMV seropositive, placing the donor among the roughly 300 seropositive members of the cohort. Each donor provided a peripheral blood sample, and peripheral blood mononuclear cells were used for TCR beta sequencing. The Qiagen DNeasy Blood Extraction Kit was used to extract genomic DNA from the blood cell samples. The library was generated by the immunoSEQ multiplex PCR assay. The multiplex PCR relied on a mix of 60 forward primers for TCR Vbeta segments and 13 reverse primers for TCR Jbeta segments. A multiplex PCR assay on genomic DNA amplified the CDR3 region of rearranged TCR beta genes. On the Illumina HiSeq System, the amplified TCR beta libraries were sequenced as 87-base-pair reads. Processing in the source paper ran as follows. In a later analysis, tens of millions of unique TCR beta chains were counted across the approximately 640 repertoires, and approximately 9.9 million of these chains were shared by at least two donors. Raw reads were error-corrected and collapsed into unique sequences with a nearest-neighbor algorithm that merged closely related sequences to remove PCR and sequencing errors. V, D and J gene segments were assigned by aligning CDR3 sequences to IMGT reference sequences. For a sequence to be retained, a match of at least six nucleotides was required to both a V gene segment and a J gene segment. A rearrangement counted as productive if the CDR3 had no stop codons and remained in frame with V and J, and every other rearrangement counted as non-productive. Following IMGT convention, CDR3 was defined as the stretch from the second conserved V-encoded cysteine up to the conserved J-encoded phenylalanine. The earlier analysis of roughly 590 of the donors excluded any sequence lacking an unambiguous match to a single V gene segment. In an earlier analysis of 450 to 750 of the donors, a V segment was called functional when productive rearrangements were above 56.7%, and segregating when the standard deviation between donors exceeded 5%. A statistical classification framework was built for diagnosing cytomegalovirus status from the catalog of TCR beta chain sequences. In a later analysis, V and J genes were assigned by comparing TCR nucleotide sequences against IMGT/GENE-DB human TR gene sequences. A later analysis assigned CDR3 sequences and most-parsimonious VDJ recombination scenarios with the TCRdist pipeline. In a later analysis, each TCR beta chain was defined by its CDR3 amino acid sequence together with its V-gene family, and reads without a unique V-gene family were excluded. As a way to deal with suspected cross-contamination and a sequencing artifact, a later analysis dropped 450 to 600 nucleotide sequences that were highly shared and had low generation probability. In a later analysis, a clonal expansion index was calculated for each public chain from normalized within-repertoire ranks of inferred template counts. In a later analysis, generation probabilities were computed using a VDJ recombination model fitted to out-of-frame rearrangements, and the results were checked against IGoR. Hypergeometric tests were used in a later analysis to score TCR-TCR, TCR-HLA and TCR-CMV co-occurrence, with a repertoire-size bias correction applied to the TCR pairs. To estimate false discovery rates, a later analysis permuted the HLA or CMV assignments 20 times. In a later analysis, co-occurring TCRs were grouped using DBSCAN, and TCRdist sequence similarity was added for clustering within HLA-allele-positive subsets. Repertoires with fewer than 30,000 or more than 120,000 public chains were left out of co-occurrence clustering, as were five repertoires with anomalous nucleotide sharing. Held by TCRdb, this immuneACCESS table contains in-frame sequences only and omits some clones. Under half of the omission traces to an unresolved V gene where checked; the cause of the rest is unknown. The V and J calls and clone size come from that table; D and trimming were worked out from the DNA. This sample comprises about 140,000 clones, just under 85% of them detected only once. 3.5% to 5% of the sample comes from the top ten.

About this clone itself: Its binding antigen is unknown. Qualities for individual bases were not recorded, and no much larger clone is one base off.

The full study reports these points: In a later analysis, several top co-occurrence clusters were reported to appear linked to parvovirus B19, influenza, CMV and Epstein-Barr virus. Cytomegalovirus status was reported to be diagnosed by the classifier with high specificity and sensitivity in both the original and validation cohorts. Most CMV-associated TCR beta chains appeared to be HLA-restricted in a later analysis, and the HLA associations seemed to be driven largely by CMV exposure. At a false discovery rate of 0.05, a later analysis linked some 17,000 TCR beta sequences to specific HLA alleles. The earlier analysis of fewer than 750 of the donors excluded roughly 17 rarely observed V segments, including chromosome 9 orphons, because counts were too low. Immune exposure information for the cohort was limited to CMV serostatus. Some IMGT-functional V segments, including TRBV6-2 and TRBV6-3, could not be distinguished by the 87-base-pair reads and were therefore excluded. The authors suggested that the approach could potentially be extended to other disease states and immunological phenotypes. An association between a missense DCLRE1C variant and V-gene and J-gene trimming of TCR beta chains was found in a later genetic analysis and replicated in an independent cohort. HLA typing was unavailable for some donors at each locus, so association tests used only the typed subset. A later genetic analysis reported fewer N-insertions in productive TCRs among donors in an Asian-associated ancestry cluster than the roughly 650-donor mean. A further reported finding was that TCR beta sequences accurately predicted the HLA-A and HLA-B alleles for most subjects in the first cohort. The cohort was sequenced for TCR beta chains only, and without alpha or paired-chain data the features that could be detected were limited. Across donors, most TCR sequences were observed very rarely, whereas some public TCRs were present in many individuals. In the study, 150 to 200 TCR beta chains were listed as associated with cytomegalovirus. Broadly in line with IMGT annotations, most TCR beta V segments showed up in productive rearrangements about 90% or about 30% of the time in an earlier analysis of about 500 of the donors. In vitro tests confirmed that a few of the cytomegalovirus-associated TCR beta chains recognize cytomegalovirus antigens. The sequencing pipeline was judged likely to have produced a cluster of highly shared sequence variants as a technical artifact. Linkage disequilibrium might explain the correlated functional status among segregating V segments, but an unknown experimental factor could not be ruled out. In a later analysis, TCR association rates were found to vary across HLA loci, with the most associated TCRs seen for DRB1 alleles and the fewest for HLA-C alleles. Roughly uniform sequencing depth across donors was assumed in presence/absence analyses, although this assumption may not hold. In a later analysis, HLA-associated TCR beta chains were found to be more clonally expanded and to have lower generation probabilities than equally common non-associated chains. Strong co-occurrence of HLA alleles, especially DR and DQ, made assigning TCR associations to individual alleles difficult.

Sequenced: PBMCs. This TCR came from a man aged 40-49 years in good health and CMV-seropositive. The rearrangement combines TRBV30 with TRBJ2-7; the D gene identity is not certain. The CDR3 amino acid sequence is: CAWRNAAYEQYF. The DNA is TGTGCCTGGAGAAATGCGGCTTACGAGCAGTACTTC.